Listed below are T cell receptor beta chains from one sample, sequenced in a study of cytomegalovirus exposure and HLA in healthy donors. The method was immunoSEQ multiplex PCR; TCRdb's version includes in-frame clones alone and lacks a portion of them. The sample consists of a few hundred thousand clones, 80% of them appearing once. What was sequenced was PBMCs. Receptors originate from a girl under 10 years old in good health and CMV-seronegative. Each CDR3 is given without its conserved first and last residue.

v_call	j_call	cdr3_aa
TRBV7-9	TRBJ1-6	ASSPQGRATGSPLH
TRBV5-1	TRBJ1-1	ASSWTTGENTEAF
TRBV6-4	TRBJ2-6	ASSDSSLSGANVLT
TRBV21-1	TRBJ1-1	AITRQGAYTEAF
TRBV27	TRBJ1-2	ASSLSATGEFFPGYT
TRBV7-2	TRBJ2-5	ASSWRGAGLRIQETQY
TRBV27	TRBJ2-3	ASSLSAGRTDTQY
TRBV11-2	TRBJ2-7	ASGGAPGNEQY
TRBV30	TRBJ2-2	AWTASGELF
TRBV5-1	TRBJ1-3	ASSLVLRGDGSGNTIY
TRBV7-3	TRBJ2-1	ASSQPSGTSAPARYNEQF
TRBV9	TRBJ2-2	ASSDRHTNTGELF
TRBV9	TRBJ1-4	ASSGSSGEKLF
TRBV2	TRBJ2-3	ASSSSAGGQADTQY
TRBV7-3	TRBJ2-5	ASSLGSGEEQETQY
TRBV28	TRBJ1-4	ASTQDRGGEKLF
TRBV10-3	TRBJ2-7	AISKVGGDEQY
TRBV7-9	TRBJ1-3	ASSLELRTGNTIY
TRBV2	TRBJ2-1	ASSPGYLSSYNEQF
TRBV10-3	TRBJ1-2	AISAGGAYYGYT
TRBV6-1	TRBJ2-7	ASNQAEQY
TRBV7-3	TRBJ1-5	ASSLTGNQPQH
TRBV19	TRBJ2-1	ASSIDLFRDEQF
TRBV6-1	TRBJ1-1	ASRKQGPEAF
TRBV6-5	TRBJ2-3	ASSKSGGTTDTQY
TRBV6-6	TRBJ1-1	ASRTGGIRTEAF
TRBV14	TRBJ2-1	ASSQTGTSGRNEQF
TRBV19	TRBJ2-5	ASSTKATGVQETQY
TRBV29-1	TRBJ2-2	SVEIVETGNTGELF
TRBV29-1	TRBJ2-2	SVEGWQGPNTGELF
TRBV28	TRBJ1-1	ASSFTQGLMNTEAF
TRBV28	TRBJ1-5	ASSFPPGGQSINQPQH
TRBV9	TRBJ2-7	ASSVGGLAGDEQY
TRBV15	TRBJ2-5	ATSRDYGTQY
TRBV7-3	TRBJ2-3	ASSLASGRLADTQY
TRBV6-5	TRBJ2-7	ASSYGRTSYEQY
TRBV2	TRBJ1-6	ASSPRVGQDNSPLH
TRBV30	TRBJ2-1	AWSLGGSYNEQF
TRBV28	TRBJ1-4	ASREQGLNLEKLF
TRBV4-1	TRBJ2-5	ASSQGIQRGTQETQY
TRBV28	TRBJ1-5	ASSFMNQPQH
TRBV6-5	TRBJ2-1	ASSITSGEQF
TRBV6-4	TRBJ2-1	ASSAGRSGGVDEQF
TRBV5-1	TRBJ1-6	ASSLGVRGRLDNSPLH
TRBV4-1	TRBJ2-5	ASSPQDTWGRQETQY
TRBV13	TRBJ2-7	ASSSSSGREQY
TRBV9	TRBJ1-3	ASSVGTGAGNTIY
TRBV11-2	TRBJ2-1	ASSLFRGNYNEQF
TRBV25-1	TRBJ1-5	ASSEGGGANQPQH
TRBV6-5	TRBJ1-6	ASSYWAAYNSPLH
TRBV2	TRBJ1-4	ASSERPLNEKLF
TRBV18	TRBJ2-6	ASSPLGGLPSGANVLT
TRBV9	TRBJ2-2	ASSARTGVDPGELF
TRBV11-2	TRBJ2-5	ASSHFAGQGVQETQY
TRBV6-5	TRBJ2-5	ASSYSTGSGETQY
TRBV19	TRBJ2-3	ASSIQSGGSDTQY
TRBV7-9	TRBJ1-2	ASSLPWTGDNNYGYT